This entry lists 30 T cell receptor beta chains sequenced from one sample in a study of blood T cell repertoires in COVID-19. Clones were read by immunoSEQ multiplex PCR, and TCRdb kept only the in-frame ones, dropping some. Among approximately 230,000 clones listed, more than 75% were seen once. What was sequenced was PBMCs or T cells enriched from blood (not recorded which). These receptors originate from a man in his forties who had recovered from COVID-19.

V is TRBV4-3 and J is TRBJ2-3, with D possibly matching TRBD2 (5 bases). V lost 4 bases to trimming and J lost 0 bases, with 17 bases between them. The CDR3 length is 17 residues. CDR1 LGHNA and CDR2 YSLEER come from the germline V gene. CDR3 nucleotide sequence: TGCGCCAGCAGCCCAAATCAGTTCGGGGTTAGCACAGATACGCAGTATTTT. This encodes CASSPNQFGVSTDTQYF.

This clone was observed a handful of times. This chain connects TRBV10-3 to TRBJ2-1; weak D call: TRBD2 (5 bases). The CDR3 is 15 amino acids. V was cut by 2 bases and J by 6 bases, with 14 bases left in between. In germline, CDR1 is ENHRY, CDR2 SYGVKD. CDR3 DNA sequence: TGTGCCATCAGTGAGGCGGCGGGCAGACTCAATGAGCAGTTCTTC. As protein: CAISEAAGRLNEQFF.

The genes are TRBV7-9 and TRBJ1-1; D is possibly TRBD1 (5 bases). Looked up from germline, CDR1 is SEHNR and CDR2 is FQNEAQ (reference sequence). Trimming took 6 bases from V and 10 from J, leaving 15 bases between them. The CDR3 is made up of 12 amino acids. For the CDR3, the DNA is TGTGCCAGCAGGGAGGACGGGGGAACAGCTTTCTTT. This sequence encodes CASREDGGTAFF.

The chain is built from TRBV11-2 and TRBJ2-2; TRBD2 matches 9 bases. This CDR3 region has 13 residues. After removal of 4 bases from V and 8 bases from J, the junction contained 2 bases not matched to a gene. Germline-derived CDR1 and CDR2 are SGHAT and FQNNGV. CDR3 amino acids: CASSSSGVGELFF. CDR3 nucleotide sequence: TGTGCCAGCAGCTCTAGCGGGGTAGGGGAGCTGTTTTTT. Full variable domain (remainder filled in from reference TRBV11-2 and TRBJ2-2): EAGVAQSPRYKIIEKRQSVAFWCNPISGHATLYWYQQILGQGPKLLIQFQNNGVVDDSQLPKDRFSAERLKGVDSTLKIQPAKLEDSAVYLCASSSSGVGELFFGEGSRLTVL.

The chain uses TRBV4-3 and TRBJ2-7; possibly TRBD1 for D (5 bases). Germline assignment: CDR1 LGHNA and CDR2 YSLEER. This CDR3 is 15 amino acids long. Trimming removed 4 bases at V and 3 bases at J, with 16 bases between. The CDR3 region has the DNA TGCGCCAGCAGCCGCCAATACCCAGGGTACTACGAGCAGTACTTC. Its protein product is CASSRQYPGYYEQYF.

This clone occurred a few times. The chain couples TRBV6-2 or TRBV6-3 to TRBJ1-1; TRBD1 agrees at 8 bases. Germline V gene sequence: CDR1 MNHEY, CDR2 SVGEGT. The CDR3 runs 14 residues. J gave up 2 bases and V 6 bases, and 5 bases lay outside the gene matches. The CDR3 protein is CASSRDRRNTEAFF. CDR3 coding DNA: TGTGCCAGCAGCCGGGACAGGAGAAACACTGAAGCTTTCTTT.

The genes are TRBV6-5 and TRBJ1-6, with D perhaps matching TRBD1 (5 bases). Germline V CDR1 and CDR2: MNHEY, SVGAGI. CDR3 length equals 14 residues. V was trimmed by 6 bases and J by 8 bases, leaving 14 bases between them. The CDR3 reads CASSRGGADSPLHF. The CDR3 DNA is TGTGCCAGCAGCCGGGGAGGGGCTGATTCACCCCTCCACTTT.

The V call is TRBV2, the J call TRBJ2-7, with D unclear. Germline assignment: CDR1 SNHLY and CDR2 FYNNEI. The V gene lost 3 bases and the J gene lost 0 bases, with 6 bases spanning the gap. This CDR3 has 13 amino acids. The CDR3 protein is CASSDPGSYEQYF. The CDR3 DNA follows: TGTGCCAGCAGTGACCCGGGCTCCTACGAGCAGTACTTC. Supplemented by reference TRBV2 and TRBJ2-7, the full variable domain reads EPEVTQTPSHQVTQMGQEVILRCVPISNHLYFYWYRQILGQKVEFLVSFYNNEISEKSEIFDDQFSVERPDGSNFTLKIRSTKLEDSAMYFCASSDPGSYEQYFGPGTRLTVT.

The J gene is TRBJ2-3, the V gene TRBV11-3; D is possibly TRBD2 (5 bases). CDR3 size: 17 residues. Trimming took 4 bases from V and 0 from J, leaving 17 bases between them. CDR1 and CDR2 from the germline V gene are SGHNT and YENEEA. CDR3 in amino acids: CASSYLALGESTDTQYF. The DNA of the CDR3 is TGTGCCAGCAGCTACCTCGCCCTCGGGGAGAGCACAGATACGCAGTATTTT.

Only one count was recorded for this clone. The rearrangement uses TRBV11-1 and TRBJ2-3, with 8 bases identical to TRBD2. The CDR3 covers 16 residues. Germline CDR1 reads SGHAT; CDR2 reads FQDESV (reference sequence). Unmatched junction bases numbered 3, after V lost 1 base and J lost 0 bases. CDR3: CASSLDLAGSTDTQYF. The DNA of the CDR3 is TGTGCCAGCAGCTTAGATCTAGCGGGTAGCACAGATACGCAGTATTTT.

The chain links TRBV27 to TRBJ2-7; D might be TRBD2 (5 bases). CDR1 MNHEY and CDR2 SMNVEV come from the germline V gene (reference sequence). This CDR3 has 15 amino acids. V was cut by 2 bases and J by 2 bases, with 13 bases left in between. The chain's CDR3 is CASSLAPAGPYEQYF. In DNA form, the CDR3 reads TGTGCCAGCAGTTTAGCCCCGGCGGGTCCCTACGAGCAGTACTTC.

CDR3 nucleotides: TGTGCCAGCAGCTTAGCCGTCGATTCACCCCTCCACTTT. This codes for CASSLAVDSPLHF. This chain uses TRBV7-9 with TRBJ1-6; D is ambiguous. V dropped 0 bases and J dropped 8 bases, with 5 bases sitting between them. The CDR3 contains 13 residues. Germline CDR1 and CDR2: SEHNR and FQNEAQ (reference sequence).

This clone appeared a single time. The CDR3 loop is CASSHLSGVEGYNEQFF. The CDR3 DNA sequence: TGTGCCAGCAGCCATCTCAGCGGGGTCGAAGGGTACAATGAGCAGTTCTTC. V and J are TRBV3-1 (or the pseudogene TRBV3-2) and TRBJ2-1, with 7 bases identical to TRBD2. Germline loops: CDR1 LGHDT, CDR2 YNNKEL (reference sequence). The V gene end was trimmed by 3 bases and the J gene end by 4 bases; junction bases not matched to a gene: 12. The CDR3 runs to 17 residues.

J is TRBJ1-5 and V is TRBV6-1; no reliable D call. Germline CDR1 MNHNS, CDR2 SASEGT. CDR3 length: 15 residues. V dropped 1 base and J dropped 0 bases, with 7 bases sitting between them. CDR3 in DNA: TGTGCCAGCAGTGAAGTTCGGGATAGCAATCAGCCCCAGCATTTT. It yields the protein CASSEVRDSNQPQHF.

The chain uses TRBV9 and TRBJ2-7, with a weak D call TRBD2 (6 bases). The CDR3 has 15 amino acids. Trimming shortened V by 4 bases and J by 4 bases, and 18 bases separated the two germline ends. Germline V gives CDR1 SGDLS, CDR2 YYNGEE. The CDR3 sequence: CASSIGPGLQYEQYF. As DNA, the CDR3 is TGTGCCAGCAGCATCGGCCCGGGACTCCAATACGAGCAGTACTTC.

V and J are TRBV2 and TRBJ2-2; TRBD2 might be the D (5 bases). The CDR3 consists of 15 residues. The germline V and J ends were trimmed by 3 bases and 6 bases, with 14 bases remaining between them. Germline loops: CDR1 SNHLY, CDR2 FYNNEI. CDR3 DNA sequence: TGTGCCAGCAGTGATTTGGACTCGGGCGCCGGGGAGCTGTTTTTT. Residues: CASSDLDSGAGELFF.

J is TRBJ2-1 and V is TRBV5-1, with TRBD2 matching 8 bases. Germline CDR1 and CDR2: SGHRS and YFSETQ. The trim removed 1 base at V and 6 bases at J, leaving 3 bases unmatched. The CDR3 runs 14 residues. The CDR3 DNA sequence: TGCGCCAGCAGCTTGACTAGCGGCCTCAATGAGCAGTTCTTC. It encodes CASSLTSGLNEQFF.

This clone was counted a single time. The genes are TRBV28 and TRBJ1-5, with D unclear. Germline V CDR1 and CDR2: MDHEN, SYDVKM. Trimming cost V 8 bases and J 1 base, with 18 bases left between them. This CDR3 spans 16 amino acids. The CDR3 DNA reads TGTGCCAGCGGGCGAGTCGGCGTGGCGAGCAATCAGCCCCAGCATTTT. The encoded protein is CASGRVGVASNQPQHF.

V usage is TRBV5-1 and J usage is TRBJ1-4; D possibly corresponds to TRBD1 (5 bases). This CDR3 is built from 15 residues. Germline lookup yields CDR1 SGHRS and CDR2 YFSETQ. V lost 3 bases to trimming and J lost 3 bases, with 12 bases between them. The CDR3 spells CASSYQGWANEKLFF. CDR3 nucleotides: TGCGCCAGCAGCTATCAGGGATGGGCTAATGAAAAACTGTTTTTT.

The chain has TRBV2 and TRBJ2-1, with 9 nucleotides matching TRBD1. Germline assignment: CDR1 SNHLY and CDR2 FYNNEI. This CDR3 is 16 amino acids long. The ends lost 10 bases at V and 7 bases at J; junction bases unmatched: 17. The CDR3 sequence: CATSIFRDRASNEQFF. The CDR3 region has the DNA TGTGCCACCAGCATCTTCCGGGACAGGGCTTCGAATGAGCAGTTCTTC.

The chain joins TRBV20-1 to TRBJ2-4, with unresolved D. There are 11 residues in the CDR3. V lost 3 bases, J lost 8 bases, and 8 bases lay in between. Germline V lookup: CDR1 DFQATT, CDR2 SNEGSKA (reference sequence). The CDR3 DNA is TGCAGTGCTAGCGTCGGAGACATTCAGTACTTC. It encodes CSASVGDIQYF.

This clone was seen only once. The rearrangement joins TRBV7-9 to TRBJ2-7; TRBD1 matches 9 bases. The CDR3 has 15 residues. Germline CDR1 and CDR2: SEHNR and FQNEAQ (reference sequence). The V segment lost 5 bases and the J segment 1 base; nucleotides outside the gene matches: 6. This CDR3 is CASSRDRGISYEQYF. The CDR3 DNA reads as TGTGCCAGCAGCCGTGACAGGGGGATTTCCTACGAGCAGTACTTC. The full variable domain, with the rest looked up from reference TRBV7-9 and TRBJ2-7, is DTGVSQNPRHKITKRGQNVTFRCDPISEHNRLYWYRQTLGQGPEFLTYFQNEAQLEKSRLLSDRFSAERPKGSFSTLEIQRTEQGDSAMYLCASSRDRGISYEQYFGPGTRLTVT.

The chain links TRBV7-9 to TRBJ1-6; D gene unclear. The CDR3 has 12 amino acids. V shed 4 bases and J shed 8 bases, with 6 bases lying between them. Looked up from germline, CDR1 is SEHNR and CDR2 is FQNEAQ (reference sequence). In nucleotides, the CDR3 is TGTGCCAGCAGCTCACCAGATTCACCCCTCCACTTT. Its protein product is CASSSPDSPLHF.

V usage is TRBV5-1 and J usage is TRBJ2-2, with 13 bases lining up with TRBD2. Trimming at V came to 3 bases and at J to 4 bases, leaving 0 bases not matched to a gene. The CDR3 covers 15 residues. Germline CDR1 reads SGHRS; CDR2 reads YFSETQ. CDR3: CASSWTSGGTGELFF. In DNA form, the CDR3 reads TGCGCCAGCAGCTGGACTAGCGGGGGCACCGGGGAGCTGTTTTTT.

This clone was detected many times. The gene calls are TRBV7-8 and TRBJ2-5; 8 nucleotides align to TRBD1. The V gene's germline CDR1 is SGHVS and CDR2 FQNEAQ. V shed 6 bases and J 5 bases; nucleotides not matched to a gene: 8. The CDR3 is made up of 14 amino acids. The CDR3 DNA reads as TGTGCCAGCAGGACGCCACAGGGGGGTGAGACCCAGTACTTC. Its protein is CASRTPQGGETQYF. Together with reference TRBV7-8 and TRBJ2-5, the CDR3 gives the full variable domain: GAGVSQSPRYKVAKRGQDVALRCDPISGHVSLFWYQQALGQGPEFLTYFQNEAQLDKSGLPSDRFFAERPEGSVSTLKIQRTQQEDSAVYLCASRTPQGGETQYFGPGTRLLVL.

This clone was picked up one time. The V gene is TRBV18, the J gene TRBJ1-2; no definite D call. The V gene lost 3 bases and the J gene lost 6 bases, with 14 bases spanning the gap. This CDR3 region has 14 residues. Per germline, CDR1 KGHSH and CDR2 LQKENI. The CDR3 region has the DNA TGTGCCAGCTCACCGGGCAGGATCTTCGATGGCTACACCTTC. Its protein is CASSPGRIFDGYTF.

The J gene is TRBJ1-5, the V gene TRBV4-1, with 10 bases lining up with TRBD1. Germline V gene sequence: CDR1 MGHRA, CDR2 YSYEKL. The CDR3 consists of 17 residues. With 4 bases clipped from V and 5 bases from J, the junction kept 11 bases outside the gene matches. The CDR3 nucleotides read TGCGCCAGCAGCCGAGACCGGGACAGGGGTTCTTATCAGCCCCAGCATTTT. Residues: CASSRDRDRGSYQPQHF.

The chain links TRBV5-5 to TRBJ2-7; D call uncertain. Germline CDR1 is SGHKS and CDR2 is YYEKEE (reference sequence). This CDR3 region has 16 residues. V lost 2 bases and J 7 bases, leaving 22 bases between the germline ends. The CDR3 reads CASSLIVSGFPTEQYF. CDR3 DNA: TGTGCCAGCAGCTTAATTGTCTCCGGTTTCCCTACGGAGCAGTACTTC.

The table lists this clone with a few counts. This rearrangement joins TRBV27 to TRBJ2-7; maybe TRBD1 (6 bases). With 2 bases removed from V and 5 bases from J, the gap between germline ends came to 16 bases. The CDR3 contains 15 residues. The germline gives CDR1 MNHEY, CDR2 SMNVEV (reference sequence). CDR3 residues: CASSLAGLTGNEQYF. In nucleotides, the CDR3 is TGTGCCAGCAGTTTAGCCGGATTGACAGGTAACGAGCAGTACTTC.

This chain uses TRBV6-5 with TRBJ2-5; weak D call: TRBD2 (5 bases). From germline, CDR1 is MNHEY and CDR2 SVGAGI. The germline V and J ends were trimmed by 8 bases and 4 bases, with 14 bases remaining between them. The length of the CDR3 is 13 residues. CDR3 region: CASGSVIPETQYF. CDR3 bases: TGTGCCAGCGGGAGTGTAATTCCAGAGACCCAGTACTTC.